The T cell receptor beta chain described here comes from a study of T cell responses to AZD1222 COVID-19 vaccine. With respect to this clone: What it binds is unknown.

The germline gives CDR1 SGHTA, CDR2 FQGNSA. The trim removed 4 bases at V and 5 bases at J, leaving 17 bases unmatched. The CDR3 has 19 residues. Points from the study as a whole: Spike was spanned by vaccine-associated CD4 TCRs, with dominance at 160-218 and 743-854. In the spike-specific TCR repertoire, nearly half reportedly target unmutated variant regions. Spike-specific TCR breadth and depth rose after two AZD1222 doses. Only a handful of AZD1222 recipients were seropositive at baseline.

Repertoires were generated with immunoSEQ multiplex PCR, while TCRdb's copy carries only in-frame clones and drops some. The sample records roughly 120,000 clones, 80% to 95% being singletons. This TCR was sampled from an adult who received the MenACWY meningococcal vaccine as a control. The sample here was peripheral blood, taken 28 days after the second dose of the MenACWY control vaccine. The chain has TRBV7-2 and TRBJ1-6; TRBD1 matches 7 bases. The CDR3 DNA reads TGTGCCAGCAGCTCACCGACAGGGCGGGCCTCCGTTAATAATTCACCCCTCCACTTT. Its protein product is CASSSPTGRASVNNSPLHF.